Listed here are 32 T cell receptor beta chains from one sample, sequenced in a study of patients and donors after allogeneic stem cell transplantation. TCRdb reanalysed the RT-PCR reads using MiXCR and keeps one entry per CDR3 protein. This table holds about 960,000 distinct CDR3 sequences, about 20% found once. The source material was blood, either unsorted or a sorted T cell fraction (not recorded which). The receptors stem from a human donor who was either an allogeneic HSCT recipient or a stem cell or donor lymphocyte infusion donor (not recorded which). It is not recorded whose cells these are; they may come from a transplant donor.

Written as DNA, the CDR3 is TGTGCCAGCAGTTACTCGGGCGGGACCCCAGATACGCAGTATTTT. Protein product: CASSYSGGTPDTQYF. V gene TRBV6-2 or TRBV6-3 combines with J gene TRBJ2-3; D perhaps matches TRBD2 (6 bases). Germline CDR1 is MNHEY and CDR2 is SVGEGT. Trimming took off 0 bases at V and 4 bases at J, with 11 bases between the two ends. This CDR3 comprises 15 residues.

Only a few counts were recorded for this clonotype. The genes are TRBV11-2 and TRBJ2-4; the D is unclear. Looked up from germline, CDR1 is SGHAT and CDR2 is FQNNGV. With 0 bases removed from V and 8 bases from J, the gap between germline ends came to 8 bases. There are 13 residues in the CDR3. CDR3 in amino acids: CASSLEGWYIQYF. The CDR3 nucleotides are TGTGCCAGCAGCTTAGAAGGCTGGTACATTCAGTACTTC.

A few counts support this clonotype. The chain recombines TRBV12-3 or TRBV12-4 with TRBJ1-1; D possibly corresponds to TRBD1 (6 bases). The CDR3 runs 16 residues. V was clipped by 0 bases and J by 1 base, with 12 bases between them. The DNA of the CDR3 is TGTGCCAGCAGTTTAGCGGGGACAACCCGGAACACTGAAGCTTTCTTT. Its translation is CASSLAGTTRNTEAFF.

This chain uses TRBV6-2 or TRBV6-3 with TRBJ2-7; 8 nucleotides align to TRBD1. J gave up 3 bases and V 5 bases, and 3 bases lay outside the gene matches. CDR3 length: 13 amino acids. Germline V gives CDR1 MNHEY, CDR2 SVGEGT. CDR3 coding DNA: TGTGCCAGCAGTCAGGGGGCTCTCTACGAGCAGTACTTC. Translating gives CASSQGALYEQYF.

This clonotype came up a few times. The chain couples TRBV6-1 to TRBJ1-1; D is undetermined. This CDR3 has 13 residues. CDR1 is MNHNS, CDR2 SASEGT, per germline. Trimming pared 8 bases from V and 4 bases from J, leaving 14 bases between. CDR3 nucleotides: TGTGCCAGCGGGGTAGCGTGGGGCACTGAAGCTTTCTTT. Residues: CASGVAWGTEAFF.

This chain uses TRBV20-1 with TRBJ1-1; tentative D call: TRBD1 (5 bases). The V gene's germline CDR1 is DFQATT and CDR2 SNEGSKA (reference sequence). This CDR3 has 11 residues. V was cut by 5 bases and J by 11 bases, with 15 bases left in between. The CDR3: CSARPEGMAFF. The CDR3 nucleotides are TGCAGTGCTCGGCCTGAGGGGATGGCTTTCTTT.

This clonotype has just a few counts. The CDR3 is CASSVASGIELSGELFF. The CDR3 DNA reads TGTGCCAGCAGTGTGGCTAGCGGGATAGAGTTGTCCGGGGAGCTGTTTTTT. The chain recombines TRBV2 with TRBJ2-2; TRBD2 agrees at 9 bases. The CDR3 has 17 amino acids. Per the germline V gene, CDR1 is SNHLY and CDR2 is FYNNEI. V shed 4 bases and J 6 bases; nucleotides not matched to a gene: 12. The whole variable domain, remainder taken from reference TRBV2 and TRBJ2-2, is EPEVTQTPSHQVTQMGQEVILRCVPISNHLYFYWYRQILGQKVEFLVSFYNNEISEKSEIFDDQFSVERPDGSNFTLKIRSTKLEDSAMYFCASSVASGIELSGELFFGEGSRLTVL.

The rearrangement joins TRBV10-3 to TRBJ2-3, with 9 bases matching TRBD2. The CDR3 loop spans 16 amino acids. Germline V CDR1 and CDR2: ENHRY, SYGVKD. The trim removed 3 bases at V and 0 bases at J, leaving 4 bases unmatched. CDR3 in amino acids: CAISELAGSSTDTQYF. Written as DNA, the CDR3 is TGTGCCATCAGTGAACTAGCGGGTTCTAGCACAGATACGCAGTATTTT.

DNA for the CDR3: TGTGCCTGGAGAGCACGTTGGGAGACCCAGTACTTC. This encodes CAWRARWETQYF. The chain couples TRBV30 to TRBJ2-5; the D is unclear. Trimming removed 3 bases at V and 5 bases at J, with 10 bases between. CDR1 and CDR2 from the germline V gene are GTSNPN and SVGIG (reference sequence). This CDR3 comprises 12 residues.

This clonotype was seen more than once but under ten times. The rearrangement joins TRBV20-1 to TRBJ1-4; 7 nucleotides line up with TRBD1. V lost 5 bases, J lost 8 bases, and 2 bases stayed unmatched. Germline V gives CDR1 DFQATT, CDR2 SNEGSKA (reference sequence). This CDR3 comprises 11 residues. The CDR3 DNA is TGCAGTGCTGAGGGGGCGGAAAAACTGTTTTTT. Amino acid sequence: CSAEGAEKLFF.

This chain links TRBV20-1 with TRBJ1-1; D is uncertain. The CDR3 runs 11 residues. Germline values: CDR1 DFQATT, CDR2 SNEGSKA (reference sequence). V was trimmed by 0 bases and J by 11 bases, leaving 10 bases between them. The CDR3 DNA reads TGCAGTGCTAGAGAAGACCGGCTGGCTTTCTTT. This encodes CSAREDRLAFF.

This clonotype has a handful of counts. The rearrangement joins TRBV6-1 to TRBJ1-5; tentative D call: TRBD1 (6 bases). Germline V gives CDR1 MNHNS, CDR2 SASEGT. The CDR3 covers 14 residues. Trimming removed 6 bases from V and 0 bases from J, with 9 bases in between. CDR3 sequence: CASSGQISNQPQHF. The CDR3 DNA reads as TGTGCCAGCAGCGGACAGATTAGCAATCAGCCCCAGCATTTT.

This clonotype was seen only a few times. DNA for the CDR3: TGTGCCAGCAGCCACATGAGGGCCGGTCAGCCCCAGCATTTT. Amino acids: CASSHMRAGQPQHF. V and J are TRBV5-5 and TRBJ1-5; D is unclear. The V and J ends lost 4 bases and 6 bases respectively, with 14 bases between them. Per germline, CDR1 SGHKS and CDR2 YYEKEE (reference sequence). This CDR3 region has 14 residues.

In this sample, this clonotype turned up a few times. This chain connects TRBV21-1 to TRBJ1-5; the D call TRBD1 from the table was never checked on the DNA. TRBV21-1 is tagged as a pseudogene. The CDR3 covers 15 residues. The CDR3 spells CASSKLQGCNQPQHF. The CDR3 nucleotides are TGTGCCAGCAGCAAACTCCAGGGATGCAATCAGCCCCAGCATTTT.

This clonotype was seen a handful of times. The chain carries TRBV3-1 and TRBJ2-6; D unresolved. Germline V gives CDR1 LGHDT, CDR2 YNNKEL (reference sequence). V gave up 3 bases and J gave up 0 bases, with 9 bases separating them. The CDR3 is 16 amino acids. CDR3 sequence (DNA): TGTGCCAGCAGCCATCTCTCCATCTCTGGGGCCAACGTCCTGACTTTC. It specifies CASSHLSISGANVLTF.

This clonotype was observed a handful of times. The gene calls are TRBV20-1 and TRBJ2-3; perhaps TRBD2 as D (6 bases). Germline V gene data show CDR1 as DFQATT and CDR2 as SNEGSKA (reference sequence). This CDR3 spans 15 amino acids. With 6 bases removed from V and 4 bases from J, the gap between germline ends came to 20 bases. The CDR3 is CSADRVLARADTQYF. In DNA, the CDR3 is TGCAGTGCCGATAGGGTTCTAGCGCGGGCAGATACGCAGTATTTT.

The chain is built from TRBV6-5 and TRBJ1-2; maybe TRBD1 (5 bases). Germline-derived CDR1 and CDR2 are MNHEY and SVGAGI. V was cut by 0 bases and J by 0 bases, with 14 bases left in between. CDR3 size: 17 residues. This chain's CDR3 is CASSYSTDRPSNYGYTF. For the CDR3, the DNA is TGTGCCAGCAGTTACTCGACCGACAGACCGTCTAACTATGGCTACACCTTC.

This sequence joins TRBV6-5 and TRBJ2-3; 8 bases are a match to TRBD1. With V trimmed by 2 bases and J by 3 bases, 4 bases remained unmatched. Germline V CDR1 and CDR2: MNHEY, SVGAGI. The CDR3 length is 15 residues. This CDR3 is CASSYTTGVTDTQYF. For the CDR3, the DNA is TGTGCCAGCAGTTACACGACAGGGGTAACAGATACGCAGTATTTT.

V is TRBV3-1 and J is TRBJ2-5; 7 bases map to TRBD2. CDR1 LGHDT and CDR2 YNNKEL come from the germline V gene (reference sequence). The V gene end was trimmed by 2 bases and the J gene end by 5 bases; junction bases not matched to a gene: 5. The CDR3 is 14 amino acids. The CDR3 region has the DNA TGTGCCAGCAGCCAATGGGGTAGCGGGGAGACCCAGTACTTC. Translating gives CASSQWGSGETQYF.

This clonotype was seen only a few times. The chain has TRBV7-8 and TRBJ1-2; D ambiguous. There are 14 residues in the CDR3. Trimming removed 2 bases at V and 2 bases at J, with 9 bases between. Germline-derived CDR1 and CDR2 are SGHVS and FQNEAQ. CDR3 sequence (DNA): TGTGCCAGCAGCTTATCCCTTGGAAACTATGGCTACACCTTC. Its protein is CASSLSLGNYGYTF.

The chain recombines TRBV12-3 or TRBV12-4 with TRBJ2-2; 8 bases map to TRBD1. The trim removed 6 bases at V and 5 bases at J, leaving 14 bases unmatched. CDR3 length: 17 amino acids. The CDR3 loop reads CASSPSLGQVLTGELFF. In DNA, the CDR3 is TGTGCCAGCAGCCCTAGCCTGGGACAGGTGTTAACCGGGGAGCTGTTTTTT.

V usage is TRBV9 and J usage is TRBJ2-7; no definite D call. The CDR3 contains 14 residues. V lost 4 bases to trimming and J lost 2 bases, with 13 bases between them. CDR1 is SGDLS, CDR2 YYNGEE, per germline. DNA for the CDR3: TGTGCCAGCAGCCCCCGACCTGATCCCTACGAGCAGTACTTC. The encoded protein is CASSPRPDPYEQYF.

The J gene is TRBJ1-6, the V gene TRBV6-1; D remains ambiguous. Germline V gene sequence: CDR1 MNHNS, CDR2 SASEGT. Trimming cost V 5 bases and J 6 bases, with 11 bases left between them. The CDR3 is made up of 14 amino acids. In DNA, the CDR3 is TGTGCCAGCAGTCGACAAAGGAGTAATTCACCCCTCCACTTT. It translates to CASSRQRSNSPLHF.

This clonotype came up a few times. The J gene is TRBJ2-7, the V gene TRBV6-8, with TRBD2 matching over 12 bases. The junction had 6 bases not matched to a gene; V was cut back by 7 bases and J by 5 bases. The CDR3 is made up of 14 amino acids. Per germline, CDR1 MNHGY and CDR2 SAAAGT. The CDR3 here is CASTPGLAGHEQYF. The CDR3 region has the DNA TGTGCCAGCACCCCGGGACTAGCGGGTCACGAGCAGTACTTC.

The chain joins TRBV30 to TRBJ1-2; D remains ambiguous. The CDR3 length is 12 residues. Trimming stripped 5 bases from V and 8 bases from J, with 15 bases between. Germline V gives CDR1 GTSNPN, CDR2 SVGIG (reference sequence). The CDR3 nucleotides are TGTGCCTGGGGTCTGAGTGGGCTCGGCTACACCTTC. This sequence encodes CAWGLSGLGYTF.

CDR3 residues: CASSFFRPQDTQYF. The CDR3 DNA reads as TGTGCCAGCAGCTTTTTCCGCCCACAAGATACGCAGTATTTT. The chain combines TRBV11-3 with TRBJ2-3, with D unclear. Germline CDR1 SGHNT, CDR2 YENEEA. V was clipped by 3 bases and J by 5 bases, with 12 bases between them. This CDR3 region has 14 residues.

This sequence joins TRBV27 and TRBJ1-2, with D unclear. This CDR3 spans 12 amino acids. Looked up from germline, CDR1 is MNHEY and CDR2 is SMNVEV (reference sequence). V was pared by 4 bases and J by 2 bases, with 5 bases between. This CDR3 is CASSSSNYGYTF. Here the CDR3 DNA reads TGTGCCAGCAGTTCCTCCAACTATGGCTACACCTTC.

The chain employs TRBV2 and TRBJ1-2; D is perhaps TRBD1 (6 bases). Germline V CDR1 and CDR2: SNHLY, FYNNEI. The germline V and J ends were trimmed by 3 bases and 2 bases, with 10 bases remaining between them. This CDR3 has 14 residues. CDR3 protein: CASSEAGVNYGYTF. The CDR3 DNA reads TGTGCCAGCAGTGAGGCAGGGGTGAACTATGGCTACACCTTC. The variable domain in full, with the rest retrieved from reference TRBV2 and TRBJ1-2, is EPEVTQTPSHQVTQMGQEVILRCVPISNHLYFYWYRQILGQKVEFLVSFYNNEISEKSEIFDDQFSVERPDGSNFTLKIRSTKLEDSAMYFCASSEAGVNYGYTFGSGTRLTVV.

This chain joins TRBV5-1 and TRBJ1-2; D unclear. This CDR3 spans 13 amino acids. CDR1 is SGHRS, CDR2 YFSETQ, per germline. The V end was cut by 3 bases, the J end by 4 bases, with 10 bases between. The chain's CDR3 is CASSSDGGYGYTF. CDR3 DNA sequence: TGCGCCAGCAGCTCGGACGGCGGCTATGGCTACACCTTC.

Of note for this clonotype: One end of the junction is discordant with germline, which a read error may explain. The chain couples TRBV25-1 to TRBJ2-1; possibly TRBD1 for D (5 bases). There are 16 residues in the CDR3. Germline loops: CDR1 MGHDK, CDR2 SYGVNS. The CDR3 region is CASSVPKPGQNNEQFF. In nucleotides, the CDR3 is TGTGCCAGCAGTGTACCCAAACCCGGACAAAACAACGAGCAGTTCTTC.

This clonotype was seen a single time. V and J are TRBV7-2 and TRBJ2-3; TRBD2 aligns across 12 bases. Germline CDR1 and CDR2: SGHTA and FQGNSA. The V segment lost 0 bases and the J segment 1 base; nucleotides outside the gene matches: 2. CDR3 size: 17 residues. DNA for the CDR3: TGTGCCAGCAGCTTAGCTGCTAGCGGGGGGGGCACAGATACGCAGTATTTT. This encodes CASSLAASGGGTDTQYF. The full variable domain, in which reference TRBV7-2 and TRBJ2-3 provide the parts outside the CDR3, is GAGVSQSPSNKVTEKGKDVELRCDPISGHTALYWYRQSLGQGLEFLIYFQGNSAPDKSGLPSDRFSAERTGGSVSTLTIQRTQQEDSAVYLCASSLAASGGGTDTQYFGPGTRLTVL.

This clonotype came up many times. This chain connects TRBV12-3 or TRBV12-4 to TRBJ2-1; TRBD1 aligns across 7 bases. This CDR3 spans 15 amino acids. Losses at the gene ends were 3 bases for V and 5 bases for J; bases not matched to a gene: 7. In DNA, the CDR3 is TGTGCCAGCAGTTTCGACCGGGACAGACACAATGAGCAGTTCTTC. Translation: CASSFDRDRHNEQFF.